The 9 T cell receptor beta chains below were found in one sample sequenced in a study of regulatory T cells in long-lasting Graves disease. Regarding time point: newly diagnosed GD, antithyroid drugs for less than 3 months. Isolated PBMC RNA provided the starting material for the TCR library. Relying on iRepertoire HTBI primers and Arm-PCR of CDR3 regions, the team built TCR beta libraries. TCRdb re-derived calls from the multiplex PCR reads in MiXCR, one entry per CDR3 protein. The sample yields 540,000 or so distinct CDR3 sequences, approximately 13% seen once. The same sample was also studied in work on T cells in Graves' hyperthyroidism and ophthalmopathy.

Material: peripheral blood mononuclear cells (PBMCs), obtained at new diagnosis, from a patient treated with antithyroid drugs. These receptors originate from a man aged 25 to 45 with Graves disease.

This clonotype has ten or more counts. The V call is TRBV12-3 or TRBV12-4, the J call TRBJ2-5, with 9 bases lining up with TRBD2. V shed 4 bases and J 5 bases; nucleotides not matched to a gene: 5. CDR3 length equals 14 residues. The CDR3 DNA is TGTGCCAGCAGTTATACCGGGACTAGCGAGACCCAGTACTTC. It translates to CASSYTGTSETQYF.

Details on this clonotype: A much bigger clone sits one base away, suggesting this may be a read error. V gene TRBV10-2 combines with J gene TRBJ2-1; possibly TRBD2 for D (5 bases). Germline-derived CDR1 and CDR2 are WSHSY and SAAADI. The CDR3 runs to 13 residues. This CDR3 is CASSETGYNEQSF. The CDR3, as DNA: TGCGCCAGCAGTGAGACGGGGTACAATGAGCAGTCCTTC.

The CDR3 protein is CASKGLAGVLDTQYF. In nucleotides, the CDR3 is TGCGCCAGCAAAGGACTAGCGGGAGTGCTAGATACGCAGTATTTT. The chain links TRBV10-2 to TRBJ2-3, with 13 bases matching TRBD2. CDR1 and CDR2 from the germline V gene are WSHSY and SAAADI. V lost 7 bases and J lost 5; bases outside the gene matches: 6. This CDR3 has 15 residues.

This clonotype was detected a few times. V usage is TRBV9 and J usage is TRBJ2-3; D is undetermined. The CDR3 has 15 residues. In germline, CDR1 is SGDLS, CDR2 YYNGEE. V lost 6 bases to trimming and J lost 3 bases, with 17 bases between them. The CDR3 nucleotides read TGTGCCAGCAACCTGGACGACGGTAGGACAGATACGCAGTATTTT. Encoded protein: CASNLDDGRTDTQYF.

This clonotype occurred a few times. J is TRBJ2-7 and V is TRBV19; D remains ambiguous. This CDR3 is 15 amino acids long. Trimming stripped 7 bases from V and 1 base from J, with 17 bases between. Per germline, CDR1 LNHDA and CDR2 SQIVND (reference sequence). CDR3 protein: CASTSGKGRSYEQYF. As DNA, the CDR3 is TGTGCCAGTACCTCTGGGAAGGGAAGGTCCTACGAGCAGTACTTC.

The rearrangement links TRBV20-1 to TRBJ2-2; no firm D call. The germline V gene encodes CDR1 DFQATT and CDR2 SNEGSKA (reference sequence). The CDR3 has 12 residues. V lost 1 base to trimming and J lost 4 bases, with 4 bases between them. This CDR3 reads CSARGGTGELFF. The DNA of the CDR3 is TGCAGTGCTAGAGGGGGCACCGGGGAGCTGTTTTTT.

This clonotype was counted many times. CDR3 loop: CASRGENQPQHF. The CDR3 DNA sequence: TGTGCCAGCAGGGGGGAAAATCAGCCCCAGCATTTT. The rearrangement links TRBV12-3 or TRBV12-4 to TRBJ1-5, with D maybe TRBD1 (5 bases). CDR3 size: 12 residues. Deletions cut 6 bases from V and 4 bases from J, with 7 bases between.

This clonotype has a count of ten or more. The chain joins TRBV15 to TRBJ1-6, with a tentative D call TRBD1 (5 bases). V was shortened by 1 base and J by 14 bases, with 18 bases between the two germline ends. The CDR3 is made up of 15 amino acids. Germline CDR1 reads LNHNV; CDR2 reads YYDKDF (reference sequence). The DNA for the CDR3 is TGTGCCACCAGCAGAGCTGGGTCAGGGAGAAAGTCCCTCCACTTT. Amino acids: CATSRAGSGRKSLHF. Combining the CDR3 with reference TRBV15 and TRBJ1-6 gives the whole variable domain DAMVIQNPRYQVTQFGKPVTLSCSQTLNHNVMYWYQQKSSQAPKLLFHYYDKDFNNEADTPDNFQSRRPNTSFCFLDIRSPGLGDTAMYLCATSRAGSGRKSLHFGNGTRLTVT.

This clonotype showed up many times. The rearrangement joins TRBV6-2 or TRBV6-3 to TRBJ1-2; 7 bases match TRBD1. The V and J ends lost 4 bases and 8 bases, in that order; junction bases with no gene match: 7. Germline V gene sequence: CDR1 MNHEY, CDR2 SVGEGT. CDR3 length equals 13 residues. CDR3 bases: TGTGCCAGCAGTTCCACCGACAGGGTCGGCTACACCTTC. This translates into CASSSTDRVGYTF.